The count of the clone carrying this T cell receptor beta chain is one. Trimming cost V 3 bases and J 10 bases, with 7 bases left between them. The CDR3 extends over 11 amino acids. Germline V gene lookup returns CDR1 MDHEN and CDR2 SYDVKM. This record comes from a study of shared clonotypes between healthy human individuals. The table came from immunoSEQ multiplex PCR; TCRdb's copy has only in-frame clones and leaves some out. This sample has about 2.4 million clones, with 93% found just once. The material sequenced was naive CD4+ T cells from PBMCs. Subset here: CD45RA+ positively selected. The gene calls are TRBV28 and TRBJ2-1, with D unresolved. The sequence was collected from a man aged 18 to 35 in good health. Some clones in this sample may be carry-over from other donors' samples. The DNA for the CDR3 is TGTGCCAGCAGTTTCTGGACCGAGCAGTTCTTC. Amino acid sequence: CASSFWTEQFF.